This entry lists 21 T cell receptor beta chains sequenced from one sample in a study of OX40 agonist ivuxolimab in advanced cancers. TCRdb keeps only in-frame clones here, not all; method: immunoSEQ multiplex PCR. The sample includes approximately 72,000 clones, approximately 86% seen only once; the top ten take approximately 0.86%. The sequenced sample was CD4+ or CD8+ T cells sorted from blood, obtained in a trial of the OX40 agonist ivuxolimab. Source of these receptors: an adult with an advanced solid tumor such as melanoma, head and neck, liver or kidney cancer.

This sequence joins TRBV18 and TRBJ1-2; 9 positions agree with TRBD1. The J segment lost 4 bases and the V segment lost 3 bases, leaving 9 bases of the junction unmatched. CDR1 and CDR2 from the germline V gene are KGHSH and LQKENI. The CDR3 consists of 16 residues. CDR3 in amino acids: CASSPSDRGDTYGYTF. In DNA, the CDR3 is TGTGCCAGCTCACCCTCGGACAGGGGCGATACCTATGGCTACACCTTC. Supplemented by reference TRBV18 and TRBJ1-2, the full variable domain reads NAGVMQNPRHLVRRRGQEARLRCSPMKGHSHVYWYRQLPEEGLKFMVYLQKENIIDESGMPKERFSAEFPKEGPSILRIQQVVRGDSAAYFCASSPSDRGDTYGYTFGSGTRLTVV.

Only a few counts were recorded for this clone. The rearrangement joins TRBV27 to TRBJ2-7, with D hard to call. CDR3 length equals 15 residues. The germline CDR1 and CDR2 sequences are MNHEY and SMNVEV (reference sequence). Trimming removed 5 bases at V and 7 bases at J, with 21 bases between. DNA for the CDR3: TGTGCCAGCAGTCCGCGGATTCTACTCGCTGGGGAGCAGTACTTC. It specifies CASSPRILLAGEQYF.

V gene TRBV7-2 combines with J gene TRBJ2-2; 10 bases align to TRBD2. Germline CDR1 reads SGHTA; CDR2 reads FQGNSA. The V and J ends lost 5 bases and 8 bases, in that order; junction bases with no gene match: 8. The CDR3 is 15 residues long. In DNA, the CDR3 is TGTGCCAGCAGCGCCAGACTAGCGGGCGTTGGGGAGCTGTTTTTT. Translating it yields CASSARLAGVGELFF.

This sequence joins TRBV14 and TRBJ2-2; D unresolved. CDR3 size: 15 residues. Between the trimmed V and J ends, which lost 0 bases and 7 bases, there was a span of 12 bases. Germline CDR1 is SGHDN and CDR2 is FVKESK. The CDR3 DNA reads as TGTGCCAGCAGCCAAGATGCATACGCAGGCGGGGAGCTGTTTTTT. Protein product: CASSQDAYAGGELFF.

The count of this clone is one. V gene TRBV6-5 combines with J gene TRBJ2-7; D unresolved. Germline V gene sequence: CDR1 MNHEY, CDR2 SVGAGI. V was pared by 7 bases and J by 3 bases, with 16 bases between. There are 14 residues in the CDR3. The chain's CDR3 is CASTHTPGNYEQYF. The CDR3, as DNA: TGTGCCAGCACCCACACCCCCGGAAACTACGAGCAGTACTTC.

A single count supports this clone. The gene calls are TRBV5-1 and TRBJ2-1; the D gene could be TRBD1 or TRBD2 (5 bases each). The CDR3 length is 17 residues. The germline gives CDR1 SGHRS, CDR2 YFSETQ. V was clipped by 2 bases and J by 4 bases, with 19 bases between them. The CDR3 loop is CASSFSRDVESYNEQFF. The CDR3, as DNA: TGCGCCAGCAGCTTTTCCCGGGACGTCGAATCGTACAATGAGCAGTTCTTC. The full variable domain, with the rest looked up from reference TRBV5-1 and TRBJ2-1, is KAGVTQTPRYLIKTRGQQVTLSCSPISGHRSVSWYQQTPGQGLQFLFEYFSETQRNKGNFPGRFSGRQFSNSRSEMNVSTLELGDSALYLCASSFSRDVESYNEQFFGPGTRLTVL.

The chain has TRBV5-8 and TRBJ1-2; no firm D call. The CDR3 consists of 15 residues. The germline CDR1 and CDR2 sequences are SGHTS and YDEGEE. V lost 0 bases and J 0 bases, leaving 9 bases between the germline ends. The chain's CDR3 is CASSLGQRANYGYTF. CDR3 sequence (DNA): TGTGCCAGCAGCTTGGGGCAGCGAGCTAACTATGGCTACACCTTC.

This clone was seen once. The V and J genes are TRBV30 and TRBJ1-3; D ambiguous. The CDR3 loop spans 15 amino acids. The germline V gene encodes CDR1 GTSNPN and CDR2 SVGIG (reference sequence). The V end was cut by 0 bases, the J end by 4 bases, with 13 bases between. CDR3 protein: CAWSVLRVSGNTIYF. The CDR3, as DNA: TGTGCCTGGAGTGTACTCAGAGTCTCAGGAAACACCATATATTTT.

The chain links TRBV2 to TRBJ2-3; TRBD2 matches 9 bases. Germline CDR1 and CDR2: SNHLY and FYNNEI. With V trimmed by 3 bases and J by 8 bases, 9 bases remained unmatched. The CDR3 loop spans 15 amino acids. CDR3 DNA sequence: TGTGCCAGCAGTGAGGGGGTAGCGGGGGCGGGTACGCAGTATTTT. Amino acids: CASSEGVAGAGTQYF.

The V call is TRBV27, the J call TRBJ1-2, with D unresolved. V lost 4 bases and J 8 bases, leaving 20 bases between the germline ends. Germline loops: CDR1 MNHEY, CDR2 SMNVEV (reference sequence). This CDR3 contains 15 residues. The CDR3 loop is CASSYRAQWVEGYTF. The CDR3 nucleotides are TGTGCCAGCAGTTATAGGGCGCAGTGGGTTGAAGGCTACACCTTC.

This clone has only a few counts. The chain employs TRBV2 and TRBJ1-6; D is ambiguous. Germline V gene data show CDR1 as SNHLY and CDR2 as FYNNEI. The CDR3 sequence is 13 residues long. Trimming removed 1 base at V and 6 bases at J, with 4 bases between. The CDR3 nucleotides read TGTGCCAGCAGTGAAGGAGTTAATTCACCCCTCCACTTT. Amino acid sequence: CASSEGVNSPLHF.

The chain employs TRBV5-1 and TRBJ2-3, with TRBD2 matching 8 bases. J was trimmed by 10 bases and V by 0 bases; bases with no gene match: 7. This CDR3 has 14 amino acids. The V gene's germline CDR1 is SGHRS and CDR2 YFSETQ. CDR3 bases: TGCGCCAGCAGCTTGGCCGGCGGGGGGAGTGCGCAGTATTTT. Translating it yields CASSLAGGGSAQYF.

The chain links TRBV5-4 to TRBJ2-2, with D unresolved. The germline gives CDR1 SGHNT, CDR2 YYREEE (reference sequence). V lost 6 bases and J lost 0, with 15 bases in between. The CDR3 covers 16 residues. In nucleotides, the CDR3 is TGTGCCAGCACCTCGGTGGATGGGGCGAACACCGGGGAGCTGTTTTTT. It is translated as CASTSVDGANTGELFF.

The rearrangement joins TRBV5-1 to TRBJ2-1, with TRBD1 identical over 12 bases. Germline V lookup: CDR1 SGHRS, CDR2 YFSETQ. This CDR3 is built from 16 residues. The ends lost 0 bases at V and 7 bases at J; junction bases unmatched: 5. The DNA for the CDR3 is TGCGCCAGCAGCTTGGGGTGGGACAGGGGGCGGAATGAGCAGTTCTTC. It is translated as CASSLGWDRGRNEQFF.

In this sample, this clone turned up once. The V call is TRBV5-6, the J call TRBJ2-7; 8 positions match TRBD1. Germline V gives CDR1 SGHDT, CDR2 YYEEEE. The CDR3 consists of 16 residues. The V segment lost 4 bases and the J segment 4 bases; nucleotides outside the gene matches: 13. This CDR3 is CASSRRGTGGEYEQYF. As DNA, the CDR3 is TGTGCCAGCAGCCGCCGGGGGACAGGAGGAGAATACGAGCAGTACTTC.

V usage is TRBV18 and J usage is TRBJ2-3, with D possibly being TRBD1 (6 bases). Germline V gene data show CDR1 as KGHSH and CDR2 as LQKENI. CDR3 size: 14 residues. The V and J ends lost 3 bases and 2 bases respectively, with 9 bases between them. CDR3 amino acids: CASSPGQYTDTQYF. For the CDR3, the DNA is TGTGCCAGCTCACCTGGACAGTACACAGATACGCAGTATTTT. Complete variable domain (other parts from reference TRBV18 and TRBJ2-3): NAGVMQNPRHLVRRRGQEARLRCSPMKGHSHVYWYRQLPEEGLKFMVYLQKENIIDESGMPKERFSAEFPKEGPSILRIQQVVRGDSAAYFCASSPGQYTDTQYFGPGTRLTVL.

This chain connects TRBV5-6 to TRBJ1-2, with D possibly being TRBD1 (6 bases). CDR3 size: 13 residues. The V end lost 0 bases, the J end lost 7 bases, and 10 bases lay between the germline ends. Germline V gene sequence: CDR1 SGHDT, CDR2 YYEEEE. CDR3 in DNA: TGTGCCAGCAGCTTGGACAGGGTTGGTGGCTACACCTTC. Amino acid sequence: CASSLDRVGGYTF.

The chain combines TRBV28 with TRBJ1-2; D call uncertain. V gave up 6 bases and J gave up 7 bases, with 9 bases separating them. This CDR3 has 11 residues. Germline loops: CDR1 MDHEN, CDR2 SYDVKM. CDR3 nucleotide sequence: TGTGCCAGCAGCTACCGTGGTGGCTACACCTTC. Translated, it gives CASSYRGGYTF.

The DNA of the CDR3 is TGTGCCAGCAGCTTAGCGAATACGCAGATGAATCAGCCCCAGCATTTT. Protein: CASSLANTQMNQPQHF. V and J are TRBV7-8 and TRBJ1-5; D unclear. The CDR3 is made up of 16 amino acids. Germline-derived CDR1 and CDR2 are SGHVS and FQNEAQ. V was pared by 0 bases and J by 4 bases, with 13 bases between.

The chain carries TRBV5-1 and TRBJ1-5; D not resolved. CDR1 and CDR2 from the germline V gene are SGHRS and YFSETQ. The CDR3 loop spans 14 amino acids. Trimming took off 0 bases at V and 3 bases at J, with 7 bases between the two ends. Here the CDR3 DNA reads TGCGCCAGCAGCTTGGACGGGTCCAATCAGCCCCAGCATTTT. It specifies CASSLDGSNQPQHF.

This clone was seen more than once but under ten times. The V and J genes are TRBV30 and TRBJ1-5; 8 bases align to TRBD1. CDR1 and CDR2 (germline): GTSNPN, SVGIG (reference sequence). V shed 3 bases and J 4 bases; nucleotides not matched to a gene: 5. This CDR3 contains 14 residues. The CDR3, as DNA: TGTGCCTGGAGCTGGCAGGGGGCTAATCAGCCCCAGCATTTT. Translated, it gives CAWSWQGANQPQHF.